A single T cell receptor (beta chain) is shown here with its context. Its antigen is still unknown. No qualities accompany the bases; no much larger clone lies one base away. The immunoSEQ Assay, a bias-controlled multiplex PCR, was used to amplify TCRbeta CDR3 regions from genomic DNA. In the source study's methods: The number of nucleated cells in each sample was estimated from the amplification of reference gene primers within the assay. To quantify the absolute abundance of each unique TCRbeta CDR3 rearrangement, sequence reads were collapsed and filtered. For each sample, productive Simpson clonality was calculated by taking the square root of Simpson's diversity index across productive rearrangements. The immuneACCESS repertoire file appears here via TCRdb, limited to in-frame rearrangements. These files lack a portion of the clones; in checked studies, under half of the deficit traces to unresolved V genes, and the cause of the others is not known. That table furnishes V, J and clone size, whereas the DNA furnished D and trimming. This sample holds 300,000 to 450,000 clones; about 90% were observed only once. The ten largest make up 1.5% to 2.5% of the sample.

This sample is drawn from a study of blood T cell repertoires in COVID-19 (dated by TCRdb to 2018 to 2020). Concerning the study at large: ImmuneRACE Cohort 3 recovered participants were defined by two consecutive negative NP/OP PCR tests, healthcare professional clearance, or symptom resolution. Collaborator samples came from the United States, Italy and Spain and covered acute and convalescent phases of COVID-19. The material from the prospective study consisted of cDNA or gDNA derived from T cells, B-cell-depleted T cells, or PBMCs. The dataset comprised deeply sampled blood TCRbeta repertoires from subjects exposed to, actively infected with, or recovered from COVID-19. A freely available public database, intended as a resource for researchers studying the immune response to SARS-CoV-2, is where the repertoires were released. Samples were obtained from the ongoing ImmuneRACE study (first 160 participants) and from some 1,200 subjects provided by 6 global collaborators. Nearly every sample came with metadata listing a de-identified subject ID, COVID-19 status, age in years and sex. Where HLA class I and class II types were available, the types were taken from metadata supplied by the sample provider, not from assay-based typing.

Beyond this particular receptor, the publication reports: How much clinical and demographic metadata was included differed by source and by participant, and the metadata was provided uncurated.

Participants in the prospective study were enrolled through a virtual design, were aged roughly 18 to 100 years, and lived in approximately 25 United States geographic areas. In the prospective study, participants were assigned to cohorts based on the clinical history participants reported in a screening survey and a study questionnaire. In the prospective study, whole blood, serum and a nasopharyngeal or oropharyngeal swab were collected from each participant by mobile phlebotomists. Additional blood draws and questionnaires over a 2-month period could optionally be provided by prospective study participants. Prospective study blood samples were shipped either frozen or at room temperature before DNA extraction. Trimming at the junction amounts to 4 bases on V and 8 bases on J, and the germline ends lie 16 bases apart. The germline V gene yields SGDLS for CDR1 and YYNGEE for CDR2. The CDR3 sequence holds 15 residues, the cysteine and phenylalanine included. Only the CDR3 region is kept as DNA, spanning 45 bases read in frame from base 1.

The TCR was taken from a man between 40 and 49 years old in a cohort exposed to, infected with or recovered from COVID-19 (not recorded which). The sequence is built from TRBV9 and TRBJ1-6; the D gene is perhaps TRBD1, on 5 matching bases. The sample taken for sequencing was PBMCs or T cells enriched from blood (not recorded which). CDR3 protein: CASSSGTLGDSPLHF. The bases read TGTGCCAGCAGCTCCGGGACTTTGGGGGATTCACCCCTCCACTTT. The reference TRBV9 and TRBJ1-6 proteins fill in what lies around the CDR3, so the full variable domain reads DSGVTQTPKHLITATGQRVTLRCSPRSGDLSVYWYQQSLDQGLQFLIQYYNGEERAKGNILERFSAQQFPDLHSELNLSSLELGDSALYFCASSSGTLGDSPLHFGNGTRLTVT.